A single sample gave rise to the 15 T cell receptor beta chains below, sequenced in a study of blood T cell repertoires in COVID-19. The assay was immunoSEQ multiplex PCR, and TCRdb's table has in-frame clones only and misses some. The sample lists around 100,000 clones; more than 75% were seen once. The sequencing input was peripheral blood. Receptor source: a human donor in a cohort sampled during active COVID-19.

The chain joins TRBV19 to TRBJ2-1, with 15 nucleotides matching TRBD2. CDR3 size: 22 residues. CDR1 is LNHDA and CDR2 is SQIVND in the germline V gene (reference sequence). V gave up 4 bases and J gave up 0 bases; unmatched junction bases: 16. CDR3 DNA sequence: TGTGCCAGTAGTAGGTGTAAACCGGGACTAGCGGGAGGTAGGAGCTCCTACAATGAGCAGTTCTTC. This encodes CASSRCKPGLAGGRSSYNEQFF.

The sample holds one count of this clone. The chain employs TRBV4-1 and TRBJ2-3, with 9 bases fitting TRBD1. Trimming removed 6 bases from V and 6 bases from J; junction bases left unmatched: 10. Germline V lookup: CDR1 MGHRA, CDR2 YSYEKL. CDR3 size: 15 residues. CDR3 protein: CASSLVRDRDDTQYF. DNA for the CDR3: TGCGCCAGCAGTCTGGTCCGGGACAGGGATGATACGCAGTATTTT.

V gene TRBV19 combines with J gene TRBJ1-2, with no clear D. This CDR3 contains 13 residues. Germline loops: CDR1 LNHDA, CDR2 SQIVND (reference sequence). Trimming cost V 3 bases and J 5 bases, with 10 bases left between them. This CDR3 is CASSMPEKYGYTF. The CDR3 DNA reads as TGTGCCAGTAGTATGCCTGAGAAGTATGGCTACACCTTC.

The CDR3 DNA is TGCAGCGTGTATCAGGGACTATCTAACTATGGCTACACCTTC. Protein product: CSVYQGLSNYGYTF. This chain links TRBV29-1 with TRBJ1-2, with a tentative D call TRBD1 (5 bases). The germline V and J ends were trimmed by 6 bases and 0 bases, with 14 bases remaining between them. This CDR3 comprises 14 residues. CDR1 and CDR2 (germline): SQVTM, ANQGSEA.

The rearrangement uses TRBV25-1 and TRBJ2-7; no clear D. The germline V gene encodes CDR1 MGHDK and CDR2 SYGVNS. This CDR3 comprises 14 residues. V lost 2 bases and J 3 bases, leaving 11 bases between the germline ends. CDR3 bases: TGTGCCAGCAGTGAACCTAAGACAAGCTACGAGCAGTACTTC. Amino acid sequence: CASSEPKTSYEQYF.

The V gene is TRBV7-9, the J gene TRBJ1-5; D unclear. This CDR3 has 14 amino acids. The V gene lost 1 base and the J gene lost 4 bases, with 8 bases spanning the gap. Germline V CDR1 and CDR2: SEHNR, FQNEAQ (reference sequence). The CDR3 sequence: CASSLDLQNQPQHF. CDR3 DNA: TGTGCCAGCAGCTTAGATCTTCAGAATCAGCCCCAGCATTTT.

This rearrangement joins TRBV5-4 to TRBJ2-3, with D perhaps matching TRBD1 (6 bases). Deletions cut 3 bases from V and 6 bases from J, with 14 bases between. CDR1 is SGHNT, CDR2 YYREEE, per germline (reference sequence). The CDR3 is 14 amino acids. The CDR3 nucleotides read TGTGCCAGCAGCTCCCAGGGGACGTCGGATACGCAGTATTTT. Encoded protein: CASSSQGTSDTQYF. The whole variable domain, remainder taken from reference TRBV5-4 and TRBJ2-3, is ETGVTQSPTHLIKTRGQQVTLRCSSQSGHNTVSWYQQALGQGPQFIFQYYREEENGRGNFPPRFSGLQFPNYSSELNVNALELDDSALYLCASSSQGTSDTQYFGPGTRLTVL.

CDR3 in DNA: TGTGCCAGCAGCGTAGAGGCGGGACAGGTCAATGAGCAGTTCTTC. Residues: CASSVEAGQVNEQFF. The chain uses TRBV9 and TRBJ2-1; TRBD1 aligns across 8 bases. The germline V gene encodes CDR1 SGDLS and CDR2 YYNGEE. Trimming at V came to 0 bases and at J to 6 bases, leaving 5 bases not matched to a gene. The CDR3 runs 15 residues.

CDR3 region: CASSSGQPTDTQYF. The CDR3 bases are TGCGCCAGCAGCTCAGGACAGCCCACAGATACGCAGTATTTT. V is TRBV5-1 and J is TRBJ2-3, with D perhaps TRBD1 (6 bases). Germline V gene data show CDR1 as SGHRS and CDR2 as YFSETQ. Deletions cut 3 bases from V and 2 bases from J, with 10 bases between. The CDR3 extends over 14 amino acids.

The gene calls are TRBV19 and TRBJ2-7; tentatively, D is TRBD1 (6 bases). Trimming removed 4 bases from V and 3 bases from J, with 10 bases in between. The CDR3 loop spans 13 amino acids. Per the germline V gene, CDR1 is LNHDA and CDR2 is SQIVND (reference sequence). The CDR3 nucleotides are TGTGCCAGTAGTACTGACAGGTTCTACGAGCAGTACTTC. Translation gives CASSTDRFYEQYF.

The chain joins TRBV18 to TRBJ1-2; TRBD1 is a possible D gene (6 bases). The CDR3 is 14 amino acids. V was trimmed by 1 base and J by 7 bases, leaving 13 bases between them. Germline assignment: CDR1 KGHSH and CDR2 LQKENI. CDR3 in DNA: TGTGCCAGCTCACCACTTCCAGGGGAAGGTGGCTACACCTTC. Translating gives CASSPLPGEGGYTF.

The chain couples TRBV11-3 to TRBJ2-7; the match to TRBD1 covers 9 bases. From germline, CDR1 is SGHNT and CDR2 YENEEA. CDR3 size: 18 residues. Trimming took 3 bases from V and 4 from J; bases not matched to a gene: 16. CDR3 sequence reads: CASSLGQPMDRGEYEQYF. The CDR3 DNA follows: TGTGCCAGCAGCTTGGGACAACCGATGGACAGGGGCGAGTACGAGCAGTACTTC. The variable domain in full, with the rest retrieved from reference TRBV11-3 and TRBJ2-7, is EAGVVQSPRYKIIEKKQPVAFWCNPISGHNTLYWYLQNLGQGPELLIRYENEEAVDDSQLPKDRFSAERLKGVDSTLKIQPAELGDSAVYLCASSLGQPMDRGEYEQYFGPGTRLTVT.

The V and J genes are TRBV2 and TRBJ1-1, with 7 bases fitting TRBD1. The CDR3 covers 15 residues. Trimming removed 2 bases from V and 4 bases from J; junction bases left unmatched: 7. From germline, CDR1 is SNHLY and CDR2 FYNNEI. CDR3 in DNA: TGTGCCAGCAGTGAATCGGGACAGCCCATCACTGAAGCTTTCTTT. It encodes CASSESGQPITEAFF.

The chain has TRBV29-1 and TRBJ2-5; TRBD1 matches 11 bases. After removal of 7 bases from V and 5 bases from J, the junction contained 6 bases not matched to a gene. CDR3 length equals 13 residues. From germline, CDR1 is SQVTM and CDR2 ANQGSEA. CDR3 bases: TGCAGCGCCCCCGGGACAGGGGGTGAGACCCAGTACTTC. Residues: CSAPGTGGETQYF.

This clone came up once. The gene calls are TRBV4-3 and TRBJ2-7; 10 bases agree with TRBD2. Germline CDR1 reads LGHNA; CDR2 reads YSLEER. The CDR3 runs to 16 residues. Trimming at V came to 4 bases and at J to 0 bases, leaving 6 bases not matched to a gene. The CDR3: CASSPRTSGASYEQYF. The CDR3 coding sequence is TGCGCCAGCAGCCCCCGGACTAGCGGCGCCTCCTACGAGCAGTACTTC.